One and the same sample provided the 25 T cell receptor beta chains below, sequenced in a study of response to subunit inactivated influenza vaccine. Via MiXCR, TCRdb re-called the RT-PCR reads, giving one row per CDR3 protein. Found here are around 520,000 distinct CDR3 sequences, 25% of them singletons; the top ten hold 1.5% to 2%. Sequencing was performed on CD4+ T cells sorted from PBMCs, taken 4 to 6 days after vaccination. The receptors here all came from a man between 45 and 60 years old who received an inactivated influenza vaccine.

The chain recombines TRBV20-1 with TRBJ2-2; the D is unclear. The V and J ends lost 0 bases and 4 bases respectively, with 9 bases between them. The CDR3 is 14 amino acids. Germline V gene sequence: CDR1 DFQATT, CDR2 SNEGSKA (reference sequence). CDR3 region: CSAREGFSTGELFF. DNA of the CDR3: TGCAGTGCTAGAGAAGGGTTTAGCACCGGGGAGCTGTTTTTT.

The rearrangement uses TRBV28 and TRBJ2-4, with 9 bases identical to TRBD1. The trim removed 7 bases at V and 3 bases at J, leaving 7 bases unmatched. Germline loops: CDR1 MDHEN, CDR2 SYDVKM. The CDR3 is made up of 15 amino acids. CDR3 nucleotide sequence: TGTGCCAGCACGGAACCGGGACAGGGCAAAAACATTCAGTACTTC. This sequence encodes CASTEPGQGKNIQYF.

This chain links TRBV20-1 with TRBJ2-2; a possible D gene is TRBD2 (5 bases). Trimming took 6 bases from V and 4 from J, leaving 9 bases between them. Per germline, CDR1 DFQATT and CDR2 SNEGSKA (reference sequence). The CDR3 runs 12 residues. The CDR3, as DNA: TGCAGTGCCCCGGGAATCACCGGGGAGCTGTTTTTT. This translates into CSAPGITGELFF.

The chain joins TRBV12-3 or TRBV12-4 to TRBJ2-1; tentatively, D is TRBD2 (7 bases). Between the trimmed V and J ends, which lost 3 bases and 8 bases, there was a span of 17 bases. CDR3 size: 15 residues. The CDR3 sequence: CASSLGGRGIYEQFF. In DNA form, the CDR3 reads TGTGCCAGCAGTTTGGGGGGGAGGGGGATATATGAGCAGTTCTTC.

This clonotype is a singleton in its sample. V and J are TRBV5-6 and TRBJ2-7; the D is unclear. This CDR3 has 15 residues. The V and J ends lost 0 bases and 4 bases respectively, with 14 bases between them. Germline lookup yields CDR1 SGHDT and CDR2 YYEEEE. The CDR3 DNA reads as TGTGCCAGCAGCTTGGGGCGACTCATGGCTTACGAGCAGTACTTC. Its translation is CASSLGRLMAYEQYF.

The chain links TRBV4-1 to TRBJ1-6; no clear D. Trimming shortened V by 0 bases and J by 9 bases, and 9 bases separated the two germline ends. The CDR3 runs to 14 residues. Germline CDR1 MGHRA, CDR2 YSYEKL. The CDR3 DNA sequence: TGCGCCAGCAGCCAAGATGGGGTTGCTTCACCCCTCCACTTT. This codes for CASSQDGVASPLHF.

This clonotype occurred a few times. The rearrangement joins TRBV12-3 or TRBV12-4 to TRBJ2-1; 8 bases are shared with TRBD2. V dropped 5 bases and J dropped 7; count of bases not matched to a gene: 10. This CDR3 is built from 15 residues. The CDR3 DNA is TGTGCCAGCAGTCTTGGACTAGCCCAATTTAATGAGCAGTTCTTC. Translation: CASSLGLAQFNEQFF.

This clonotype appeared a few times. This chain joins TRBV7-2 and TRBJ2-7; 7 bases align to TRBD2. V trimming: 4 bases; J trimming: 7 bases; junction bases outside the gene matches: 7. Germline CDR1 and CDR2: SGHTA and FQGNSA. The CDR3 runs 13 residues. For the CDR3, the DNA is TGTGCCAGCAGCTACGTCAGCGGGATTGAGCAGTACTTC. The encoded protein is CASSYVSGIEQYF. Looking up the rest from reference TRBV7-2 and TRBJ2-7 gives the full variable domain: GAGVSQSPSNKVTEKGKDVELRCDPISGHTALYWYRQSLGQGLEFLIYFQGNSAPDKSGLPSDRFSAERTGGSVSTLTIQRTQQEDSAVYLCASSYVSGIEQYFGPGTRLTVT.

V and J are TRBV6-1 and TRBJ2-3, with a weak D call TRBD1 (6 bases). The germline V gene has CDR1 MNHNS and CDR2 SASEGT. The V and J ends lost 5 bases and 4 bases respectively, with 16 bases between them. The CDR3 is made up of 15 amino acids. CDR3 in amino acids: CASSRHPQGSDTQYF. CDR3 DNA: TGTGCCAGCAGTCGCCACCCCCAGGGGTCAGATACGCAGTATTTT.

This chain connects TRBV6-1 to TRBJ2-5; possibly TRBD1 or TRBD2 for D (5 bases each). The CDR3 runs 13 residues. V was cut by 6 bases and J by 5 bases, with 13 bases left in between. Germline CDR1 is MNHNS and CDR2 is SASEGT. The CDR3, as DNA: TGTGCCAGCAGACGCCGCAGGGAGGAGACCCAGTACTTC. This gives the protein CASRRRREETQYF.

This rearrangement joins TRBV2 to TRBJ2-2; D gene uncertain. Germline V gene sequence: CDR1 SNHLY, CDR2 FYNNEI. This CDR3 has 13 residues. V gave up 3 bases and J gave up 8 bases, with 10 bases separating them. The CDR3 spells CASSDSLAGELFF. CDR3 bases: TGTGCCAGCAGTGATTCGTTGGCGGGGGAGCTGTTTTTT.

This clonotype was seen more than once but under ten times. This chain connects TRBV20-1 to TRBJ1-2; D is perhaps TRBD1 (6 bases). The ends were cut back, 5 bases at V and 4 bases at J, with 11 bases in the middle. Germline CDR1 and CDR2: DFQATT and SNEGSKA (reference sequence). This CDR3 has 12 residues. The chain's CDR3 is CSALGGTYGYTF. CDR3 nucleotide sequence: TGCAGTGCTTTAGGGGGGACCTATGGCTACACCTTC.

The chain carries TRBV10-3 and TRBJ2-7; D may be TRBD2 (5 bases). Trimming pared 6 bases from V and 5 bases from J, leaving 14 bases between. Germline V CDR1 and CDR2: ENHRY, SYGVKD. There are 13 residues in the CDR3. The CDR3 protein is CAISLATNDEQYF. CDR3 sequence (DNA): TGTGCCATCAGCCTAGCAACGAACGACGAGCAGTACTTC.

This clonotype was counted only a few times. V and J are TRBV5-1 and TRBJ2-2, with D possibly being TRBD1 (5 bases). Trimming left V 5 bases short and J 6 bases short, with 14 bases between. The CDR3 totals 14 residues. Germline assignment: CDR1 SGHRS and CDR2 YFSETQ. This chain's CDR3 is CASRRNQGSGELFF. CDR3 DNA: TGCGCCAGCAGACGTAATCAGGGATCCGGGGAGCTGTTTTTT. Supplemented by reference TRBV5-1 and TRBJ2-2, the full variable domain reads KAGVTQTPRYLIKTRGQQVTLSCSPISGHRSVSWYQQTPGQGLQFLFEYFSETQRNKGNFPGRFSGRQFSNSRSEMNVSTLELGDSALYLCASRRNQGSGELFFGEGSRLTVL.

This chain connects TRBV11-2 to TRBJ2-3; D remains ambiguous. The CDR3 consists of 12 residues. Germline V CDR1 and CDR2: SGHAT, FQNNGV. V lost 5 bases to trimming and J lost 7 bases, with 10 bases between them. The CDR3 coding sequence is TGTGCCAGCAGCCCCCAGGCGAATACGCAGTATTTT. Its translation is CASSPQANTQYF.

The chain's CDR3 is CASSLRDSWDTQYF. The CDR3 nucleotides read TGTGCCAGCAGCTTACGGGACTCATGGGATACGCAGTATTTT. The V gene is TRBV7-9, the J gene TRBJ2-3; D may be TRBD2 (6 bases). Germline CDR1 is SEHNR and CDR2 is FQNEAQ (reference sequence). V was clipped by 2 bases and J by 6 bases, with 12 bases between them. CDR3 length: 14 amino acids.

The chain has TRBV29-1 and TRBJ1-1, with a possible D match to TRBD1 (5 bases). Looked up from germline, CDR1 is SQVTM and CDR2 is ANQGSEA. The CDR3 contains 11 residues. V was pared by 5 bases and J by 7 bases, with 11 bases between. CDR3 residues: CSVIGAGEAFF. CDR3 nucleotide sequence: TGCAGCGTTATAGGGGCGGGTGAAGCTTTCTTT. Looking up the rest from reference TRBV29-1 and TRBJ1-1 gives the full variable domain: SAVISQKPSRDICQRGTSLTIQCQVDSQVTMMFWYRQQPGQSLTLIATANQGSEATYESGFVIDKFPISRPNLTFSTLTVSNMSPEDSSIYLCSVIGAGEAFFGQGTRLTVV.

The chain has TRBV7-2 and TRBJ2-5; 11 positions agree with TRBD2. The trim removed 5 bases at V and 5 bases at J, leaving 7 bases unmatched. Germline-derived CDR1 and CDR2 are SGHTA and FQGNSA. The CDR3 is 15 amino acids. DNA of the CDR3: TGTGCCAGCAGCGTAACTAGCGGGAGACATGAGACCCAGTACTTC. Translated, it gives CASSVTSGRHETQYF.

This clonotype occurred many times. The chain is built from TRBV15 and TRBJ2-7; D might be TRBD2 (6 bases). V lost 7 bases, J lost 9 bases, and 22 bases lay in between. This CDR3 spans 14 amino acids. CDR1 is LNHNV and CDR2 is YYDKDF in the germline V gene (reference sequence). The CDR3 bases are TGTGCCACCAAAGTGTTAGCGGAAGGGGCCATGCAGTACTTC. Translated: CATKVLAEGAMQYF.

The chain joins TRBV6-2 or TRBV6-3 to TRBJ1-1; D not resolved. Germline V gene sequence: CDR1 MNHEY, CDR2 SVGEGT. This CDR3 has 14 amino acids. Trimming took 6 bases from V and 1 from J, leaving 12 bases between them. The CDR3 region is CASRTGRRNTEAFF. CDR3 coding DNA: TGTGCCAGCAGAACGGGGAGACGGAACACTGAAGCTTTCTTT.

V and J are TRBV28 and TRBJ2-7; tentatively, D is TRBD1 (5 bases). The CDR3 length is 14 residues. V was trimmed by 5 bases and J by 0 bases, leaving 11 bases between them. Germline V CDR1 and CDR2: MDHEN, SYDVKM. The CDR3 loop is CASSPFRDSYEQYF. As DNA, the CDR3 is TGTGCCAGCAGTCCATTCAGGGACTCCTACGAGCAGTACTTC.

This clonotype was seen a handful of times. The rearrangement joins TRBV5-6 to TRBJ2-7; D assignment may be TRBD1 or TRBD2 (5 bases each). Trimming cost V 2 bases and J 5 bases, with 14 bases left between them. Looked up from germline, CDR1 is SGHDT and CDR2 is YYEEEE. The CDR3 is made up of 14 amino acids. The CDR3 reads CASSFGTRGDEQYF. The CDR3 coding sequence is TGTGCCAGCAGCTTCGGGACCCGCGGCGACGAGCAGTACTTC.

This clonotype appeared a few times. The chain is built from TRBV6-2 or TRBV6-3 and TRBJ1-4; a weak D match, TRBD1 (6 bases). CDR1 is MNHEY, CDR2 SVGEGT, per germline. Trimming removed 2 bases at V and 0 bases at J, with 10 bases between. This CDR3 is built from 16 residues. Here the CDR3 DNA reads TGTGCCAGCAGTTACAGGAGGGGGGCAACTAATGAAAAACTGTTTTTT. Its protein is CASSYRRGATNEKLFF.

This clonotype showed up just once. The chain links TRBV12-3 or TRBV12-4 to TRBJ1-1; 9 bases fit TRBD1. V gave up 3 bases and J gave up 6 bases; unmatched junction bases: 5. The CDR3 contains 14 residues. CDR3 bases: TGTGCCAGCAGTTTCACAGGGGGCGCCTCTGAAGCTTTCTTT. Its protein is CASSFTGGASEAFF.

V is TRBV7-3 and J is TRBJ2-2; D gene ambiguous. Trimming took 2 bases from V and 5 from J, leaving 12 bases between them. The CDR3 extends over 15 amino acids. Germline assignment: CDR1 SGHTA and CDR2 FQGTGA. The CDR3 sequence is CASSLGYGSTGELFF. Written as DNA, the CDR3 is TGTGCCAGCAGCTTAGGTTACGGATCTACCGGGGAGCTGTTTTTT.